These 23 T cell receptor beta chains were all obtained from the same sample, sequenced in a study of cytomegalovirus exposure and HLA in healthy donors. The study ran its PCR with 60 Vbeta and 13 Jbeta primers. Libraries were prepared by immunoSEQ multiplex PCR; TCRdb keeps only in-frame clonotypes and omits some of them. The sample consists of some 99,000 clones, around two thirds of them appearing once. The sample comprised PBMCs. The receptors here all came from a male donor in good health and CMV-seronegative.

The J gene is TRBJ2-3, the V gene TRBV11-2; perhaps TRBD2 as D (6 bases). The CDR3 spans 16 residues. V was clipped by 8 bases and J by 3 bases, with 21 bases between them. CDR1 and CDR2 from the germline V gene are SGHAT and FQNNGV. The CDR3 loop is CASGGSGRDITDTQYF. CDR3 sequence (DNA): TGTGCCAGCGGGGGAAGTGGGCGGGATATAACAGATACGCAGTATTTT.

This clone has only a few counts. The chain joins TRBV5-1 to TRBJ2-7; 7 bases agree with TRBD1. The CDR3 totals 12 residues. Germline V gene lookup returns CDR1 SGHRS and CDR2 YFSETQ. The trim removed 4 bases at V and 5 bases at J, leaving 3 bases unmatched. This chain's CDR3 is CASSRQGNEQYF. The CDR3, as DNA: TGCGCCAGCAGCAGACAGGGAAACGAGCAGTACTTC.

The rearrangement joins TRBV20-1 to TRBJ2-7, with unresolved D. The CDR3 extends over 10 amino acids. Trimming stripped 1 base from V and 6 bases from J, with 4 bases between. The V gene's germline CDR1 is DFQATT and CDR2 SNEGSKA (reference sequence). In DNA form, the CDR3 reads TGCAGTGCTAGAGCCTCCGAGCAGTACTTC. Protein: CSARASEQYF.

This sequence joins TRBV2 and TRBJ1-5, with 7 bases identical to TRBD1. Germline V gene lookup returns CDR1 SNHLY and CDR2 FYNNEI. The junction had 4 bases not matched to a gene; V was cut back by 6 bases and J by 2 bases. The CDR3 runs 14 residues. The CDR3 region has the DNA TGTGCCAGCAGGTATACAGGGGGCAATCAGCCCCAGCATTTT. Amino acids: CASRYTGGNQPQHF.

This clone showed up just a few times. The J gene is TRBJ1-2, the V gene TRBV6-5; D might be TRBD1 (5 bases). The CDR3 is 15 amino acids. Per germline, CDR1 MNHEY and CDR2 SVGAGI. The V end lost 6 bases, the J end lost 6 bases, and 20 bases lay between the germline ends. The CDR3 sequence: CASSPRWLGLHGYTF. Written as DNA, the CDR3 is TGTGCCAGCAGCCCCCGCTGGTTGGGGCTTCATGGCTACACCTTC.

CDR3 sequence reads: CASSLGGHTEAFF. The DNA for the CDR3 is TGTGCCAGCAGTTTAGGCGGGCACACTGAAGCTTTCTTT. The chain has TRBV28 and TRBJ1-1; D uncertain. The CDR3 contains 13 residues. V shed 2 bases and J shed 3 bases, with 7 bases lying between them. Germline CDR1 and CDR2: MDHEN and SYDVKM.

The rearrangement joins TRBV2 to TRBJ1-3; D gene uncertain. The CDR3 has 10 residues. Trimming pared 9 bases from V and 3 bases from J, leaving 3 bases between. From germline, CDR1 is SNHLY and CDR2 FYNNEI. CDR3 coding DNA: TGTGCCAGTTATGGAAACACCATATATTTT. Translation: CASYGNTIYF. Variable domain in full (rest from reference TRBV2 and TRBJ1-3): EPEVTQTPSHQVTQMGQEVILRCVPISNHLYFYWYRQILGQKVEFLVSFYNNEISEKSEIFDDQFSVERPDGSNFTLKIRSTKLEDSAMYFCASYGNTIYFGEGSWLTVV.

CDR3 nucleotide sequence: TGTGCCAGCAGCAAAACGACAGGGCCGGGGAACAATGAGCAGTTCTTC. Encoded protein: CASSKTTGPGNNEQFF. This chain connects TRBV21-1 to TRBJ2-1; the DNA was not compared with TRBD1, the D call given in the table. TRBV21-1 is flagged as a pseudogene. This CDR3 is built from 16 residues.

The gene calls are TRBV23-1 and TRBJ2-1; 9 nucleotides agree with TRBD1. TRBV23-1 falls under the ORF class, with uncertain function. Losses at the gene ends were 4 bases for V and 11 bases for J; bases not matched to a gene: 9. The CDR3 spans 14 residues. Here the CDR3 DNA reads TGCGCCAGCAGTCGGGGACAGGGTAGTGGTAAGCAGTTCTTC. It specifies CASSRGQGSGKQFF.

The chain employs TRBV5-4 and TRBJ2-3; perhaps TRBD2 as D (5 bases). The V gene lost 4 bases and the J gene lost 0 bases, with 9 bases spanning the gap. Germline V gene sequence: CDR1 SGHNT, CDR2 YYREEE (reference sequence). The CDR3 runs 14 residues. The CDR3 region is CASSPSLSTDTQYF. CDR3 in DNA: TGTGCCAGCAGCCCTAGCCTAAGCACAGATACGCAGTATTTT.

V is TRBV30 and J is TRBJ1-1; D call uncertain. V lost 2 bases and J 1 base, leaving 5 bases between the germline ends. This CDR3 region has 12 residues. CDR1 is GTSNPN, CDR2 SVGIG, per germline (reference sequence). The CDR3 bases are TGTGCCTGGAGTCGGGAGAACACTGAAGCTTTCTTT. This translates into CAWSRENTEAFF.

V gene TRBV4-3 combines with J gene TRBJ2-2; 10 bases map to TRBD2. Trimming at V came to 0 bases and at J to 0 bases, leaving 10 bases not matched to a gene. CDR1 LGHNA and CDR2 YSLEER come from the germline V gene. The CDR3 runs to 20 residues. CDR3 loop: CASSQDMASGSMANTGELFF. As DNA, the CDR3 is TGCGCCAGCAGCCAAGATATGGCTAGCGGGAGTATGGCGAACACCGGGGAGCTGTTTTTT.

This chain uses TRBV10-3 with TRBJ2-7, with D possibly TRBD2 on 6 matching bases. The germline gives CDR1 ENHRY, CDR2 SYGVKD. This CDR3 has 13 amino acids. Between the trimmed V and J ends, which lost 4 bases and 2 bases, there was a span of 9 bases. The CDR3 region has the DNA TGTGCCATCAGTGGTACTAGCCCCTACGAGCAGTACTTC. As protein: CAISGTSPYEQYF.

This chain joins TRBV29-1 and TRBJ1-4; D gene uncertain. Germline CDR1 SQVTM, CDR2 ANQGSEA. There are 11 residues in the CDR3. V lost 7 bases and J lost 4, with 7 bases in between. This CDR3 is CSAGINEKLFF. CDR3 nucleotides: TGCAGCGCGGGGATTAATGAAAAACTGTTTTTT. The complete variable domain, with remaining parts taken from reference TRBV29-1 and TRBJ1-4, reads SAVISQKPSRDICQRGTSLTIQCQVDSQVTMMFWYRQQPGQSLTLIATANQGSEATYESGFVIDKFPISRPNLTFSTLTVSNMSPEDSSIYLCSAGINEKLFFGSGTQLSVL.

The chain employs TRBV29-1 and TRBJ2-1; 9 nucleotides line up with TRBD1. J gave up 7 bases and V 3 bases, and 7 bases lay outside the gene matches. Germline V CDR1 and CDR2: SQVTM, ANQGSEA. CDR3 length: 14 residues. This chain's CDR3 is CSVDPPGQGNEQFF. CDR3 sequence (DNA): TGCAGCGTTGATCCCCCGGGACAGGGTAATGAGCAGTTCTTC.

The chain has TRBV5-1 and TRBJ2-6; possible D gene TRBD2, 5 bases. Between the trimmed V and J ends, which lost 4 bases and 2 bases, there was a span of 16 bases. Germline V gene data show CDR1 as SGHRS and CDR2 as YFSETQ. The CDR3 runs 17 residues. The CDR3 DNA reads TGCGCCAGCAGCACCCGGACTCCCTTTGCTGGGGCCAACGTCCTGACTTTC. Protein sequence: CASSTRTPFAGANVLTF.

This sequence joins TRBV5-6 and TRBJ2-5; tentative D call: TRBD2 (7 bases). The J call could be wrong; TRBJ2-7 is a better fit for the DNA end. The CDR3 consists of 14 residues. Germline V CDR1 and CDR2: SGHDT, YYEEEE. CDR3 coding DNA: TGTGCCAGCAGCCAAGAGGGGGGGGACTACGAGCAGTACTTC. Translation gives CASSQEGGDYEQYF.

The chain carries TRBV6-4 and TRBJ2-1, with 10 nucleotides matching TRBD1. The CDR3 runs 15 residues. J lost 5 bases, V lost 4 bases, and 5 bases had no gene match. Germline loops: CDR1 MRHNA, CDR2 SNTAGT. This CDR3 is CASSGGTGENNEQFF. The CDR3, as DNA: TGTGCCAGCAGTGGCGGGACAGGGGAGAACAATGAGCAGTTCTTC.

This rearrangement joins TRBV19 to TRBJ2-2, with 7 nucleotides matching TRBD1. Germline V gene lookup returns CDR1 LNHDA and CDR2 SQIVND (reference sequence). The CDR3 length is 17 residues. V lost 9 bases, J lost 0 bases, and 13 bases stayed unmatched. CDR3 sequence (DNA): TGTGCCAGCCGAAGGGGACAGATGATTTCGAACACCGGGGAGCTGTTTTTT. Translation: CASRRGQMISNTGELFF.

The chain uses TRBV5-1 and TRBJ2-7; D gene uncertain. V was trimmed by 3 bases and J by 3 bases, leaving 4 bases between them. Germline CDR1 SGHRS, CDR2 YFSETQ. The CDR3 extends over 11 amino acids. The CDR3 loop is CASSSGYEQYF. The CDR3 DNA follows: TGCGCCAGCAGCTCGGGCTACGAGCAGTACTTC.

This rearrangement joins TRBV11-2 to TRBJ2-5; 8 bases agree with TRBD2. This CDR3 has 14 residues. The ends lost 6 bases at V and 7 bases at J; junction bases unmatched: 10. Germline lookup yields CDR1 SGHAT and CDR2 FQNNGV. CDR3 DNA: TGTGCCAGCAGGGTAGCGGGACCTCTGGGGACCCAGTACTTC. It yields the protein CASRVAGPLGTQYF.

The V call is TRBV28, the J call TRBJ2-7; weak D call: TRBD1 (5 bases). The germline gives CDR1 MDHEN, CDR2 SYDVKM. Between the trimmed V and J ends, which lost 5 bases and 3 bases, there was a span of 23 bases. CDR3 length equals 17 residues. The CDR3 coding sequence is TGTGCCAGCAGTCCACCCGGACAAACTAAAGGAGACTACGAGCAGTACTTC. This encodes CASSPPGQTKGDYEQYF.

The gene calls are TRBV7-2 and TRBJ1-5; no clear D. The CDR3 loop spans 15 amino acids. V gave up 8 bases and J gave up 13 bases, with 27 bases separating them. The V gene's germline CDR1 is SGHTA and CDR2 FQGNSA. CDR3 residues: CASGPGGQAGFAQHF. The CDR3 DNA follows: TGTGCCAGCGGACCGGGAGGGCAGGCAGGATTCGCTCAGCATTTT.